The next 20 T cell receptor beta chains were all read from a single sample in a study of early T cells in non-severe SARS-CoV-2 infection. TCRdb processed the 5' RACE reads anew with MiXCR; each CDR3 protein has one entry. The sample lists some 66,000 distinct CDR3 sequences; roughly 10% were seen once. Sequenced material: whole blood. All receptors derive from an adult who was a healthcare worker with PCR-confirmed SARS-CoV-2 infection or an uninfected control (not recorded which).

This clonotype was observed many times. The J gene is TRBJ2-7, the V gene TRBV7-2, with D perhaps TRBD1 (6 bases). V gave up 5 bases and J gave up 7 bases, with 15 bases separating them. Looked up from germline, CDR1 is SGHTA and CDR2 is FQGNSA. The CDR3 consists of 13 residues. The CDR3 loop reads CASSRSGENEQYF. CDR3 in DNA: TGTGCCAGCAGCAGGTCAGGGGAGAATGAGCAGTACTTC.

This clonotype was detected only a few times. The rearrangement uses TRBV11-2 and TRBJ2-5, with D unclear. The V and J ends lost 3 bases and 3 bases respectively, with 2 bases between them. The CDR3 is made up of 11 amino acids. Germline lookup yields CDR1 SGHAT and CDR2 FQNNGV. The DNA of the CDR3 is TGTGCCAGCAGCTTTGAAGAGACCCAGTACTTC. The encoded protein is CASSFEETQYF.

In its sample, this clonotype was seen a few times. V gene TRBV6-1 combines with J gene TRBJ2-7, with a tentative D call TRBD1 (6 bases). CDR3 size: 14 residues. Germline assignment: CDR1 MNHNS and CDR2 SASEGT. V was pared by 5 bases and J by 7 bases, with 18 bases between. The CDR3 is CASSSDGRGWEQYF. In DNA form, the CDR3 reads TGTGCCAGCAGTAGCGACGGCAGGGGCTGGGAGCAGTACTTC.

This clonotype was recorded a few times. One end of the junction is discordant with germline, which a read error may explain. The chain recombines TRBV29-1 with TRBJ1-1, with TRBD1 matching 8 bases. Germline V gene data show CDR1 as SQVTM and CDR2 as ANQGSEA. The CDR3 is made up of 13 amino acids. In nucleotides, the CDR3 is TGCAGCGTGGAAGACAGGGGGAACACTGAAGCTTTCTTT. This gives the protein CSVEDRGNTEAFF.

The chain uses TRBV6-6 and TRBJ2-2, with TRBD1 identical over 7 bases. The CDR3 sequence is 17 residues long. V was pared by 5 bases and J by 0 bases, with 9 bases of the junction left unmatched. Germline V lookup: CDR1 MNHNY, CDR2 SVGAGI (reference sequence). The CDR3 sequence is CASSRGQSISNTGELFF. The CDR3 nucleotides are TGTGCCAGCAGTCGGGGACAGAGTATATCGAACACCGGGGAGCTGTTTTTT.

This clonotype has a count of ten or more. This chain connects TRBV7-9 to TRBJ1-1, with a weak D call TRBD1 (5 bases). The CDR3 has 14 residues. V dropped 5 bases and J dropped 4 bases, with 14 bases sitting between them. Germline V gene data show CDR1 as SEHNR and CDR2 as FQNEAQ (reference sequence). The CDR3 DNA is TGTGCCAGCAGCCCTGGCCGAAGGGGCACTGAAGCTTTCTTT. It encodes CASSPGRRGTEAFF.

This sequence joins TRBV7-2 and TRBJ2-1; the D gene is possibly TRBD1 (5 bases). Between the trimmed V and J ends, which lost 5 bases and 4 bases, there was a span of 12 bases. Germline values: CDR1 SGHTA, CDR2 FQGNSA. The CDR3 sequence is 14 residues long. The CDR3 loop reads CASSPPTEYNEQFF. DNA of the CDR3: TGTGCCAGCAGCCCCCCGACAGAGTACAATGAGCAGTTCTTC.

This clonotype has just a few counts. The V call is TRBV28, the J call TRBJ2-7, with D maybe TRBD2 (5 bases). CDR1 and CDR2 from the germline V gene are MDHEN and SYDVKM. The CDR3 covers 16 residues. Trimming removed 1 base from V and 3 bases from J, with 16 bases in between. CDR3 sequence: CASSLSPDWASYEQYF. Here the CDR3 DNA reads TGTGCCAGCAGTTTATCCCCGGACTGGGCCAGCTACGAGCAGTACTTC.

CDR3 residues: CASSPRPDSTYEQYF. CDR3 nucleotides: TGTGCCAGCAGCCCCCGTCCCGACAGTACCTACGAGCAGTACTTC. The chain has TRBV9 and TRBJ2-7; a weak D match, TRBD1 (5 bases). V lost 4 bases to trimming and J lost 2 bases, with 16 bases between them. In germline, CDR1 is SGDLS, CDR2 YYNGEE. This CDR3 has 15 amino acids.

This clonotype came up many times. The chain has TRBV7-8 and TRBJ1-1; D is undetermined. V dropped 5 bases and J dropped 7 bases, with 8 bases sitting between them. CDR1 and CDR2 from the germline V gene are SGHVS and FQNEAQ. The length of the CDR3 is 11 residues. The CDR3 loop is CASSKYSEAFF. In DNA form, the CDR3 reads TGTGCCAGCAGCAAATACAGTGAAGCTTTCTTT.

The chain employs TRBV5-1 and TRBJ2-2; D remains ambiguous. The ends were cut back, 3 bases at V and 0 bases at J, with 9 bases in the middle. CDR1 and CDR2 (germline): SGHRS, YFSETQ. The CDR3 has 15 amino acids. CDR3 region: CASSSVESNTGELFF. The CDR3 nucleotides are TGCGCCAGCAGCTCGGTGGAGTCGAACACCGGGGAGCTGTTTTTT. The variable domain in full, with the rest retrieved from reference TRBV5-1 and TRBJ2-2, is KAGVTQTPRYLIKTRGQQVTLSCSPISGHRSVSWYQQTPGQGLQFLFEYFSETQRNKGNFPGRFSGRQFSNSRSEMNVSTLELGDSALYLCASSSVESNTGELFFGEGSRLTVL.

In DNA, the CDR3 is TGCAGCAGTGGGGCGGGAGGGCTCACAGATACGCAGTATTTT. Translation: CSSGAGGLTDTQYF. V gene TRBV29-1 combines with J gene TRBJ2-3, with TRBD2 matching over 9 bases. Germline-derived CDR1 and CDR2 are SQVTM and ANQGSEA. The CDR3 is made up of 14 amino acids. The junction had 8 bases not matched to a gene; V was cut back by 8 bases and J by 2 bases.

This clonotype appeared a few times. The chain employs TRBV6-1 and TRBJ2-1; TRBD1 or TRBD2 may be the D gene (5 bases each). The CDR3 contains 15 residues. Trimming removed 2 bases from V and 4 bases from J, with 12 bases in between. Per germline, CDR1 MNHNS and CDR2 SASEGT. CDR3 sequence reads: CASSESGTAYNEQFF. CDR3 DNA: TGTGCCAGCAGTGAATCGGGGACCGCTTACAATGAGCAGTTCTTC.

This clonotype was observed a few times. The V gene is TRBV21-1, the J gene TRBJ2-1; the D call in the table, TRBD2, was not verified against the DNA. TRBV21-1 is recorded as a pseudogene. There are 16 residues in the CDR3. The CDR3 nucleotides are TGTGCCAGGAACCCCGGAGGGGGGAGTTCCTACAATGAGCAGTTCTTC. It translates to CARNPGGGSSYNEQFF.

The V call is TRBV2, the J call TRBJ2-7, with TRBD2 identical over 7 bases. The CDR3 loop spans 14 amino acids. CDR1 SNHLY and CDR2 FYNNEI come from the germline V gene. V shed 2 bases, J shed 6 bases, and the junction held 7 bases outside the gene matches. CDR3 nucleotides: TGTGCCAGCAGTGAAACGGGGGGAGCGCCCGAGCAGTACTTC. Amino acid sequence: CASSETGGAPEQYF.

This clonotype appeared a few times. The rearrangement uses TRBV7-2 and TRBJ2-3; D gene unclear. Germline V gene sequence: CDR1 SGHTA, CDR2 FQGNSA. The CDR3 loop spans 17 amino acids. V lost 1 base, J lost 0 bases, and 14 bases lay in between. CDR3 DNA: TGTGCCAGCAGCTTAGAGCTCCACGCATCCAGCACAGATACGCAGTATTTT. This sequence encodes CASSLELHASSTDTQYF. The full variable domain, rest sourced from reference TRBV7-2 and TRBJ2-3, is GAGVSQSPSNKVTEKGKDVELRCDPISGHTALYWYRQSLGQGLEFLIYFQGNSAPDKSGLPSDRFSAERTGGSVSTLTIQRTQQEDSAVYLCASSLELHASSTDTQYFGPGTRLTVL.

V is TRBV4-2 and J is TRBJ1-3; D gene unclear. Deletions cut 0 bases from V and 0 bases from J, with 12 bases between. CDR1 and CDR2 from the germline V gene are LGHNA and YNFKEQ. The CDR3 totals 17 residues. The CDR3 DNA sequence: TGTGCCAGCAGCCAAGATTTGAAGCCTTTCTCTGGAAACACCATATATTTT. Protein product: CASSQDLKPFSGNTIYF.

This clonotype turned up a few times. This sequence joins TRBV6-4 and TRBJ2-1; 9 bases fit TRBD2. Losses at the gene ends were 6 bases for V and 9 bases for J; bases not matched to a gene: 9. The germline V gene has CDR1 MRHNA and CDR2 SNTAGT. This CDR3 comprises 14 residues. The CDR3 bases are TGTGCCAGCAGACCCGGGACTAGCTCTGGTGAGCAGTTCTTC. Its translation is CASRPGTSSGEQFF.

In this sample, this clonotype turned up many times. The CDR3 reads CSAARDRGFNEQYF. CDR3 bases: TGCAGTGCTGCCCGGGACAGGGGGTTTAACGAGCAGTACTTC. This chain uses TRBV20-1 with TRBJ2-7; TRBD1 agrees at 11 bases. This CDR3 spans 14 amino acids. V was clipped by 5 bases and J by 5 bases; unmatched bases: 8. Germline values: CDR1 DFQATT, CDR2 SNEGSKA (reference sequence).

This chain uses TRBV10-3 with TRBJ2-3, with 11 bases that match TRBD2. Germline-derived CDR1 and CDR2 are ENHRY and SYGVKD. Trimming removed 5 bases from V and 4 bases from J; junction bases left unmatched: 8. The CDR3 runs 16 residues. The CDR3 DNA reads TGTGCCATCAGTATTACTAGCGGGAGAGGCCCAGATACGCAGTATTTT. Translated, it gives CAISITSGRGPDTQYF.